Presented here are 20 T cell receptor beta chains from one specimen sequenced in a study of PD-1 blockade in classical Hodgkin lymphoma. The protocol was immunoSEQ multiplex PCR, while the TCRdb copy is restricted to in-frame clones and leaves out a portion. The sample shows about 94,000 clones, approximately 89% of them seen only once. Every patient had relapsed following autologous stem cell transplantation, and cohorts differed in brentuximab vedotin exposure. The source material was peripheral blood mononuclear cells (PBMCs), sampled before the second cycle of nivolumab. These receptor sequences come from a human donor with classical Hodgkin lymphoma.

CDR3 sequence (DNA): TGTGCCAGCAGCTTGGGGACTAGCGGGAGGGCCCTCCTGACAGATACGCAGTATTTT. Amino acids: CASSLGTSGRALLTDTQYF. This chain joins TRBV5-6 and TRBJ2-3, with 15 nucleotides matching TRBD2. V shed 0 bases and J 3 bases; nucleotides not matched to a gene: 8. CDR1 SGHDT and CDR2 YYEEEE come from the germline V gene. The length of the CDR3 is 19 residues.

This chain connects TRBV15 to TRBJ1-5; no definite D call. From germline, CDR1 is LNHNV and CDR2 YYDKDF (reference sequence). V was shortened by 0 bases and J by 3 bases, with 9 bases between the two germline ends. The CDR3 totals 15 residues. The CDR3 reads CATSRESAINQPQHF. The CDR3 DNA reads TGTGCCACCAGCAGAGAATCCGCGATCAATCAGCCCCAGCATTTT. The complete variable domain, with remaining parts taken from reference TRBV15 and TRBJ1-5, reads DAMVIQNPRYQVTQFGKPVTLSCSQTLNHNVMYWYQQKSSQAPKLLFHYYDKDFNNEADTPDNFQSRRPNTSFCFLDIRSPGLGDTAMYLCATSRESAINQPQHFGDGTRLSIL.

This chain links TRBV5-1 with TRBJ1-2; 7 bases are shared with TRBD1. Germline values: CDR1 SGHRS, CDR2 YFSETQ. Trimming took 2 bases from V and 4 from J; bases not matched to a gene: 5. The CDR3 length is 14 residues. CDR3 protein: CASSLQGPLYGYTF. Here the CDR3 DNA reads TGCGCCAGCAGCTTACAGGGGCCCCTCTATGGCTACACCTTC.

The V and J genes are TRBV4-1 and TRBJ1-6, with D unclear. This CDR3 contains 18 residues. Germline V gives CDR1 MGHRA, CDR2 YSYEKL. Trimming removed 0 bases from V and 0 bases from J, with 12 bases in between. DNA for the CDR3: TGCGCCAGCAGCCAAGATGGGCCGAACCTCTCCTATAATTCACCCCTCCACTTT. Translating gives CASSQDGPNLSYNSPLHF.

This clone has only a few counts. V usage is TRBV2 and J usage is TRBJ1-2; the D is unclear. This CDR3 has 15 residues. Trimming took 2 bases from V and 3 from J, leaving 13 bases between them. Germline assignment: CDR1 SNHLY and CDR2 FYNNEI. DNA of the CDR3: TGTGCCAGCAGTGAAAGGGCAGGCCGATACTATGGCTACACCTTC. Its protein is CASSERAGRYYGYTF.

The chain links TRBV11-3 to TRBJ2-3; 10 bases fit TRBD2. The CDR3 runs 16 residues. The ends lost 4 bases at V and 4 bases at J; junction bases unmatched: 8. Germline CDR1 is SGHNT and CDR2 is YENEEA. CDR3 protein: CASSSGLAGVADTQYF. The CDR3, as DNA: TGTGCCAGCAGCTCCGGGCTAGCGGGGGTAGCAGATACGCAGTATTTT.

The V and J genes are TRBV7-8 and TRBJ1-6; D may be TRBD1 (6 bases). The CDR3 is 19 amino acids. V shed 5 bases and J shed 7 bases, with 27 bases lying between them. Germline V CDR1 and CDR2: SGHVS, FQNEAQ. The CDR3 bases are TGTGCCAGCAGCATCCTCACGGAGGGGCCAAAGGGGGAAAATTCACCCCTCCACTTT. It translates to CASSILTEGPKGENSPLHF.

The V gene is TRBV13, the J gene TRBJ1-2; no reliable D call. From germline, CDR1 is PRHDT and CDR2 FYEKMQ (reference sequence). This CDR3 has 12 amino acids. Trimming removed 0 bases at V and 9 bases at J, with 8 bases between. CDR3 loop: CASSLGGSSYTF. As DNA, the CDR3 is TGTGCCAGCAGCTTAGGAGGGTCGAGCTACACCTTC.

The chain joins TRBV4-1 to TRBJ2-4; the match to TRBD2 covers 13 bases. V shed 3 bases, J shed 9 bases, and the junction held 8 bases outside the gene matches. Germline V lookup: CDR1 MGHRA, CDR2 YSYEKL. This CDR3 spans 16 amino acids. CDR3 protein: CASSHTSGGVGRIQYF. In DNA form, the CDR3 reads TGCGCCAGCAGCCACACTAGCGGGGGGGTTGGGCGCATTCAGTACTTC.

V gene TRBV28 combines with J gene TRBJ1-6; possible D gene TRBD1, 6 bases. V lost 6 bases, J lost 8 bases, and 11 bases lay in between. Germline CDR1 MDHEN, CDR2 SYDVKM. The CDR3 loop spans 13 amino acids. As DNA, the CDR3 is TGTGCCAGCAGACAGGGAGCCGATTCACCCCTCCACTTT. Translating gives CASRQGADSPLHF.

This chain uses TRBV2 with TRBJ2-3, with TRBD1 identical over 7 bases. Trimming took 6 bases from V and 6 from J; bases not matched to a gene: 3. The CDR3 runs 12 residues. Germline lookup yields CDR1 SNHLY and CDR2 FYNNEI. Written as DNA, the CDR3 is TGTGCCAGCAGGGGACAGACCGATACGCAGTATTTT. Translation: CASRGQTDTQYF.

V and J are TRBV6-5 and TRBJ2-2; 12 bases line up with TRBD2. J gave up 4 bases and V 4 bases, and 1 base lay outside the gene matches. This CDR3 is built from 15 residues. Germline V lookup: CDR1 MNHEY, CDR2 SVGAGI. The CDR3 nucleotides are TGTGCCAGCAGTTCTAGCGGGGGGGCCACCGGGGAGCTGTTTTTT. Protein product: CASSSSGGATGELFF.

CDR3 amino acids: CAWKAPLGSQETQYF. CDR3 nucleotides: TGTGCCTGGAAGGCCCCCTTGGGTAGCCAAGAGACCCAGTACTTC. The V and J genes are TRBV30 and TRBJ2-5; D is unresolved. This CDR3 contains 15 residues. Germline V gene data show CDR1 as GTSNPN and CDR2 as SVGIG (reference sequence). The V and J ends lost 4 bases and 1 base respectively, with 16 bases between them.

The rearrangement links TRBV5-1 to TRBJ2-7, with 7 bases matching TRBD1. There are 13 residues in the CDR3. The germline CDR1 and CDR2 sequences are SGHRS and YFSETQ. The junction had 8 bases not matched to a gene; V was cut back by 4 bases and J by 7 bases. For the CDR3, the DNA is TGCGCCAGCAGCCATACGACAGGGCTTGAGCAGTACTTC. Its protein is CASSHTTGLEQYF.

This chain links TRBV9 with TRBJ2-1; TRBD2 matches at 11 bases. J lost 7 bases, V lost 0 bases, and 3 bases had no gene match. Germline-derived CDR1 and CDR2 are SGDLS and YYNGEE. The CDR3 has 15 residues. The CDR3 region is CASSVELAGGNEQFF. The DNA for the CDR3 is TGTGCCAGCAGCGTAGAGCTAGCGGGAGGAAATGAGCAGTTCTTC.

The CDR3 nucleotides are TGTGCCAGCAAAAAAGTGTGGTATGGCTACACCTTC. Translating it yields CASKKVWYGYTF. The V call is TRBV2, the J call TRBJ1-2; D gene uncertain. Germline CDR1 and CDR2: SNHLY and FYNNEI. This CDR3 spans 12 amino acids. Trimming removed 7 bases at V and 5 bases at J, with 11 bases between.

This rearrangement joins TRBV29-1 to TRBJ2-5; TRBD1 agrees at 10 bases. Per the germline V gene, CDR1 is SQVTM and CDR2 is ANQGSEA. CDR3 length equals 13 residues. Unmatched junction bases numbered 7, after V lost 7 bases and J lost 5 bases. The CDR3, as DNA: TGCAGCGGACGACAGGGGGCGGGTGAGACCCAGTACTTC. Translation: CSGRQGAGETQYF.

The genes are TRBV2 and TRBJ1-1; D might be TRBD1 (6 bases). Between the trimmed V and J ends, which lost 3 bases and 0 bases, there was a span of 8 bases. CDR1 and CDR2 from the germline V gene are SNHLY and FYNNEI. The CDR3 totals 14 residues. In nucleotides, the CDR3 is TGTGCCAGCAGTGAGGGGGACATGAACACTGAAGCTTTCTTT. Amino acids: CASSEGDMNTEAFF.

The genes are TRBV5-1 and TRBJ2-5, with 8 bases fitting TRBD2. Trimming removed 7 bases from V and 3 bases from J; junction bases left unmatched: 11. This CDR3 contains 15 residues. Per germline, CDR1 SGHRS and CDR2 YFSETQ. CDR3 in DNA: TGCGCCAGCCGAGAAGCGGGAGAGGTAAAAGAGACCCAGTACTTC. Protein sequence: CASREAGEVKETQYF.

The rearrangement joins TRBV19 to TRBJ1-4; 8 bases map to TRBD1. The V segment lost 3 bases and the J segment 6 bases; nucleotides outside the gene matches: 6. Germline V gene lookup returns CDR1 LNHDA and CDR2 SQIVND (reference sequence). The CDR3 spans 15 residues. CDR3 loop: CASSILDREDEKLFF. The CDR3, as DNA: TGTGCCAGTAGTATCCTGGACAGGGAGGATGAAAAACTGTTTTTT.